The 8 T cell receptor beta chains below come from one sample, sequenced in a study of metastatic and nonmetastatic thyroid tumors. No treatment had been given to any patient before thyroid surgery. Using MiXCR, TCRdb re-called clones from the PCR reads. The sample yields tens of thousands of clones, around 15% seen once. The sequencing sample was made of blood. The receptor set was obtained from a male donor with papillary thyroid cancer or a benign thyroid nodule (not recorded which). Some clones in this sample may be carry-over from other donors' samples.

This clone has ten or more counts. The chain recombines TRBV11-2 with TRBJ2-7; 9 nucleotides match TRBD1. The CDR3 length is 15 residues. CDR1 and CDR2 (germline): SGHAT, FQNNGV. After removal of 5 bases from V and 4 bases from J, the junction contained 9 bases not matched to a gene. Written as DNA, the CDR3 is TGTGCCAGCAGCCCCTCCGGGACAGGGAGATACGAGCAGTACGTC. This encodes CASSPSGTGRYEQYV.

In this sample, this clone turned up a few times. A clone one base away is much larger, so this may be a read error. Additional DNA sequences in this sample encode the identical CDR3. The rearrangement links TRBV10-3 to TRBJ1-1; D is unclear. Germline-derived CDR1 and CDR2 are ENHRY and SYGVKD. The CDR3 spans 15 residues. The CDR3 coding sequence is TGTGCCATAAGTGAACTTCGGCCGGGAGCAGATGAAGCTTTCTTT. It specifies CAISELRPGADEAFF.

Worth noting for this clone: A read error may account for a junction end that differs from germline. The gene calls are TRBV5-6 and TRBJ1-1; possible D gene TRBD1, 5 bases. Germline CDR1 SGHDT, CDR2 YYEEEE. This CDR3 is 14 amino acids long. The CDR3 sequence: CSSSLGLGNTEAFF. The CDR3 DNA follows: TGTTCCAGCAGCTTGGGGCTAGGGAACACTGAAGCTTTCTTT.

The rearrangement links TRBV18 to TRBJ2-1; possibly TRBD1 for D (6 bases). The CDR3 has 14 residues. Germline loops: CDR1 KGHSH, CDR2 LQKENI. With 8 bases removed from V and 13 bases from J, the gap between germline ends came to 24 bases. The CDR3 reads CASISATGRVGQFF. The CDR3 coding sequence is TGTGCCAGCATATCAGCGACAGGCAGGGTAGGACAGTTCTTC.

This clone has ten or more counts. CDR3 residues: CASSLYRAGPNEQFF. CDR3 DNA sequence: TGTGCCAGCAGCCTTTACAGGGCGGGACCCAATGAGCAGTTCTTC. The gene calls are TRBV3-1 and TRBJ2-1; D tentatively reads TRBD1 or TRBD2 (6 bases each). The CDR3 covers 15 residues. V was shortened by 4 bases and J by 6 bases, with 16 bases between the two germline ends. CDR1 LGHDT and CDR2 YNNKEL come from the germline V gene (reference sequence).

This clone was detected ten times or more. In the same sample, other DNA sequences code for this CDR3. This sequence joins TRBV7-2 and TRBJ2-7; 9 nucleotides agree with TRBD2. This CDR3 spans 16 amino acids. Germline lookup yields CDR1 SGHTA and CDR2 FQGNSA. J was trimmed by 2 bases and V by 2 bases; bases with no gene match: 7. CDR3 nucleotides: TGTGCCAGCAGCTTAACCGCTAGCGGGGAAACCTACGAGCAGTACTTC. Its translation is CASSLTASGETYEQYF.

This clone was counted at least ten times. This may arise from a read error, as a much more abundant clone is one base away. This CDR3 is also generated by other DNA sequences in the sample. The chain uses TRBV30 and TRBJ2-7; D remains ambiguous. CDR3 length: 13 amino acids. Trimming left V 2 bases short and J 4 bases short, with 12 bases between. Germline V gives CDR1 GTSNPN, CDR2 SVGIG (reference sequence). CDR3: CAWSPQARYEQYF. The CDR3 DNA sequence: TGTGCCTGGAGTCCCCAGGCCCGATACGAGCAGTACTTC. Variable domain in full (rest from reference TRBV30 and TRBJ2-7): SQTIHQWPATLVQPVGSPLSLECTVEGTSNPNLYWYRQAAGRGLQLLFYSVGIGQISSEVPQNLSASRPQDRQFILSSKKLLLSDSGFYLCAWSPQARYEQYFGPGTRLTVT.

The table lists this clone with a few counts. A much more abundant neighbour one base away suggests this may be a read error. The chain joins TRBV5-6 to TRBJ1-5; no reliable D call. Germline assignment: CDR1 SGHDT and CDR2 YYEEEE. V shed 0 bases and J shed 4 bases, with 11 bases lying between them. The CDR3 runs to 15 residues. The CDR3 bases are TGTGCCAGCAGCTTGGCCGTGGTACTGAATCAGCCCCAGCATTTT. Translated, it gives CASSLAVVLNQPQHF. The full variable domain, rest sourced from reference TRBV5-6 and TRBJ1-5, is DAGVTQSPTHLIKTRGQQVTLRCSPKSGHDTVSWYQQALGQGPQFIFQYYEEEERQRGNFPDRFSGHQFPNYSSELNVNALLLGDSALYLCASSLAVVLNQPQHFGDGTRLSIL.